The clone carrying this T cell receptor (beta chain) was recorded many times. Its antigen is undetermined. V lost 3 bases and J lost 6, with 25 bases in between. Germline V lookup: CDR1 DFQATT, CDR2 SNEGSKA (reference sequence). The CDR3 has 17 amino acids. TCRdb ran MiXCR on the RT-PCR reads and lists one entry per CDR3 protein. The sample has under 550,000 distinct CDR3 sequences, roughly 7.9% seen once; the top ten hold over 10%. This sample was included in a study of response to subunit inactivated influenza vaccine. Study-level points and caveats: New T cells are recruited in small numbers by each seasonal influenza vaccination, according to the authors' suggestion.

The chain links TRBV20-1 to TRBJ2-3, with D maybe TRBD2 (6 bases). The receptor's source is a man in his fifties or sixties who received an inactivated influenza vaccine. The sequencing used PBMCs from blood, collected less than 25 months after vaccination. The CDR3: CSARTLGGDFRRDTQYF. The CDR3 coding sequence is TGCAGTGCTAGGACCCTGGGCGGGGACTTTCGCAGGGATACGCAGTATTTT.